The 30 T cell receptor beta chains in this list originate from one sample, sequenced in a study of blood T cell repertoires in COVID-19. Profiling relied on immunoSEQ multiplex PCR, and the TCRdb table lists in-frame clones only, not all of them. There are almost 200,000 clones in the sample; about 76% occur only once, and roughly 5.7% lies in the top ten. The material sequenced was peripheral blood. The receptor source for this set is a woman in her thirties or forties with COVID-19, enrolled during active disease.

V gene TRBV11-2 combines with J gene TRBJ1-3; no reliable D call. The CDR3 contains 17 residues. Germline V CDR1 and CDR2: SGHAT, FQNNGV. V was shortened by 2 bases and J by 0 bases, with 14 bases between the two germline ends. Here the CDR3 reads CASSLFGLEDSGNTIYF. The DNA of the CDR3 is TGTGCCAGCAGCTTATTTGGTTTGGAGGACTCTGGAAACACCATATATTTT.

This rearrangement joins TRBV29-1 to TRBJ1-1; D is possibly TRBD1 (5 bases). CDR1 is SQVTM and CDR2 is ANQGSEA in the germline V gene. This CDR3 region has 12 residues. The V end lost 7 bases, the J end lost 1 base, and 10 bases lay between the germline ends. The CDR3 nucleotides read TGCAGCGGGCAAGACAGGAACACTGAAGCTTTCTTT. Translation gives CSGQDRNTEAFF. Based on the CDR3 plus reference TRBV29-1 and TRBJ1-1, the full variable domain is SAVISQKPSRDICQRGTSLTIQCQVDSQVTMMFWYRQQPGQSLTLIATANQGSEATYESGFVIDKFPISRPNLTFSTLTVSNMSPEDSSIYLCSGQDRNTEAFFGQGTRLTVV.

The rearrangement uses TRBV6-1 and TRBJ2-6, with D unresolved. CDR1 is MNHNS, CDR2 SASEGT, per germline. This CDR3 has 17 amino acids. V lost 4 bases and J 0 bases, leaving 13 bases between the germline ends. CDR3 in amino acids: CASSASAGYSGANVLTF. In nucleotides, the CDR3 is TGTGCCAGCAGTGCCTCGGCAGGCTACTCTGGGGCCAACGTCCTGACTTTC.

This clone is termed medium-sized. CDR3 coding DNA: TGTGCCAGCAGTATCAGGACCTACAATGAGCAGTTCTTC. Its translation is CASSIRTYNEQFF. The V gene is TRBV7-8, the J gene TRBJ2-1; no clear D. V lost 6 bases to trimming and J lost 2 bases, with 8 bases between them. This CDR3 is 13 amino acids long. Looked up from germline, CDR1 is SGHVS and CDR2 is FQNEAQ. The full variable domain, in which reference TRBV7-8 and TRBJ2-1 provide the parts outside the CDR3, is GAGVSQSPRYKVAKRGQDVALRCDPISGHVSLFWYQQALGQGPEFLTYFQNEAQLDKSGLPSDRFFAERPEGSVSTLKIQRTQQEDSAVYLCASSIRTYNEQFFGPGTRLTVL.

This clone came up many times. J is TRBJ2-7 and V is TRBV2; D possibly corresponds to TRBD1 (6 bases). V was shortened by 7 bases and J by 0 bases, with 16 bases between the two germline ends. The CDR3 consists of 15 residues. Germline V gene data show CDR1 as SNHLY and CDR2 as FYNNEI. The CDR3 here is CASTLQGPSSYEQYF. The CDR3, as DNA: TGTGCCAGCACCCTACAGGGCCCGAGCTCCTACGAGCAGTACTTC.

In this sample, this clone turned up once. V is TRBV6-5 and J is TRBJ1-1, with D tentatively TRBD1 (5 bases). CDR3 length equals 12 residues. The germline V and J ends were trimmed by 10 bases and 1 base, with 10 bases remaining between them. CDR1 and CDR2 (germline): MNHEY, SVGAGI. This CDR3 is CATREGNTEAFF. CDR3 DNA sequence: TGTGCCACCAGGGAGGGGAACACTGAAGCTTTCTTT.

This chain's CDR3 is CATSDPTSGASNEQFF. The CDR3 nucleotides read TGTGCCACCAGTGACCCCACTAGCGGAGCGAGCAATGAGCAGTTCTTC. V and J are TRBV24-1 and TRBJ2-1; 8 bases agree with TRBD2. J gave up 6 bases and V 4 bases, and 10 bases lay outside the gene matches. The length of the CDR3 is 16 residues. The germline V gene has CDR1 KGHDR and CDR2 SFDVKD.

The chain carries TRBV27 and TRBJ2-5; 7 bases fit TRBD2. In germline, CDR1 is MNHEY, CDR2 SMNVEV (reference sequence). The CDR3 consists of 15 residues. Trimming removed 5 bases from V and 2 bases from J; junction bases left unmatched: 8. In nucleotides, the CDR3 is TGTGCCAGCAGTCCCAGACTAGCCGGGCAAGAGACCCAGTACTTC. This codes for CASSPRLAGQETQYF.

V usage is TRBV7-8 and J usage is TRBJ2-7; 11 bases match TRBD1. Germline assignment: CDR1 SGHVS and CDR2 FQNEAQ. The CDR3 covers 14 residues. The ends lost 6 bases at V and 7 bases at J; junction bases unmatched: 8. Written as DNA, the CDR3 is TGTGCCAGCAGTCTCGGGACAGGGGGAAATGAGCAGTACTTC. Its protein product is CASSLGTGGNEQYF. The whole variable domain, filled in from reference TRBV7-8 and TRBJ2-7, reads GAGVSQSPRYKVAKRGQDVALRCDPISGHVSLFWYQQALGQGPEFLTYFQNEAQLDKSGLPSDRFFAERPEGSVSTLKIQRTQQEDSAVYLCASSLGTGGNEQYFGPGTRLTVT.

V usage is TRBV10-3 and J usage is TRBJ2-3; 14 bases line up with TRBD2. Trimming at V came to 3 bases and at J to 5 bases, leaving 4 bases not matched to a gene. The CDR3 has 16 residues. The germline gives CDR1 ENHRY, CDR2 SYGVKD. In DNA form, the CDR3 reads TGTGCCATCAGTGAAAAGGGACTAGCGGGGGTAGATACGCAGTATTTT. This sequence encodes CAISEKGLAGVDTQYF.

The chain carries TRBV5-6 and TRBJ1-1, with D perhaps TRBD1 (6 bases). Germline values: CDR1 SGHDT, CDR2 YYEEEE. This CDR3 region has 12 residues. Trimming left V 3 bases short and J 8 bases short, with 11 bases between. The CDR3 loop reads CASSSGAIEAFF. The DNA for the CDR3 is TGTGCCAGCAGCTCAGGGGCGATCGAAGCTTTCTTT.

This chain links TRBV30 with TRBJ1-3; 9 bases agree with TRBD1. The CDR3 sequence is 15 residues long. With 1 base clipped from V and 3 bases from J, the junction kept 4 bases outside the gene matches. Germline assignment: CDR1 GTSNPN and CDR2 SVGIG (reference sequence). CDR3: CAWSGDRAVGNTIYF. CDR3 coding DNA: TGTGCCTGGAGTGGGGACAGGGCGGTTGGAAACACCATATATTTT.

This rearrangement joins TRBV18 to TRBJ2-1; the D gene is possibly TRBD2 (7 bases). The germline V gene has CDR1 KGHSH and CDR2 LQKENI. The CDR3 is 12 residues long. The germline V and J ends were trimmed by 6 bases and 8 bases, with 11 bases remaining between them. The CDR3 sequence: CASSPGGDEQFF. The CDR3, as DNA: TGTGCCAGCTCCCCGGGGGGCGATGAGCAGTTCTTC. The full variable domain, its missing parts supplied by reference TRBV18 and TRBJ2-1, is NAGVMQNPRHLVRRRGQEARLRCSPMKGHSHVYWYRQLPEEGLKFMVYLQKENIIDESGMPKERFSAEFPKEGPSILRIQQVVRGDSAAYFCASSPGGDEQFFGPGTRLTVL.

This rearrangement joins TRBV5-1 to TRBJ2-5; D ambiguous. The CDR3 contains 15 residues. V was trimmed by 5 bases and J by 2 bases, leaving 16 bases between them. Germline loops: CDR1 SGHRS, CDR2 YFSETQ. The CDR3 DNA reads TGCGCCAGCAGTGTCCGTGGCTTCGTGCAAGAGACCCAGTACTTC. Translated: CASSVRGFVQETQYF.

The chain recombines TRBV6-5 with TRBJ2-7, with D perhaps matching TRBD1 (6 bases). Germline CDR1 reads MNHEY; CDR2 reads SVGAGI. V lost 7 bases and J 3 bases, leaving 19 bases between the germline ends. This CDR3 region has 15 residues. The CDR3 region has the DNA TGTGCCAGCAACCCCTGGCTGGGGGCAAGCTACGAGCAGTACTTC. It encodes CASNPWLGASYEQYF.

This clone showed up just a few times. The chain joins TRBV2 to TRBJ2-7, with no clear D. CDR3 size: 12 residues. The V gene lost 7 bases and the J gene lost 2 bases, with 9 bases spanning the gap. Germline loops: CDR1 SNHLY, CDR2 FYNNEI. The CDR3 loop reads CASKILAYEQYF. The CDR3 DNA follows: TGTGCCAGCAAAATCCTTGCCTACGAGCAGTACTTC.

The rearrangement links TRBV5-5 to TRBJ2-3; 7 bases fit TRBD1. Germline-derived CDR1 and CDR2 are SGHKS and YYEKEE (reference sequence). V lost 2 bases, J lost 0 bases, and 3 bases stayed unmatched. The CDR3 has 15 amino acids. The CDR3 loop is CASSFRDSSTDTQYF. For the CDR3, the DNA is TGTGCCAGCAGCTTCCGGGACAGTAGCACAGATACGCAGTATTTT.

The chain links TRBV5-6 to TRBJ2-3, with 12 bases that match TRBD2. From germline, CDR1 is SGHDT and CDR2 YYEEEE. V dropped 1 base and J dropped 6; count of bases not matched to a gene: 9. The CDR3 totals 17 residues. The CDR3 protein is CASSLPGLAGTGDTQYF. The DNA of the CDR3 is TGTGCCAGCAGCTTGCCCGGACTAGCGGGGACTGGGGATACGCAGTATTTT. The full variable domain, with the rest looked up from reference TRBV5-6 and TRBJ2-3, is DAGVTQSPTHLIKTRGQQVTLRCSPKSGHDTVSWYQQALGQGPQFIFQYYEEEERQRGNFPDRFSGHQFPNYSSELNVNALLLGDSALYLCASSLPGLAGTGDTQYFGPGTRLTVL.

This clone was counted many times. V usage is TRBV7-2 and J usage is TRBJ2-1; perhaps TRBD2 as D (5 bases). Germline CDR1 SGHTA, CDR2 FQGNSA. V lost 5 bases, J lost 2 bases, and 10 bases lay in between. There are 14 residues in the CDR3. Here the CDR3 DNA reads TGTGCCAGCAGCCTTAGCGTTACCTACAATGAGCAGTTCTTC. Translation gives CASSLSVTYNEQFF. Looking up the rest from reference TRBV7-2 and TRBJ2-1 gives the full variable domain: GAGVSQSPSNKVTEKGKDVELRCDPISGHTALYWYRQSLGQGLEFLIYFQGNSAPDKSGLPSDRFSAERTGGSVSTLTIQRTQQEDSAVYLCASSLSVTYNEQFFGPGTRLTVL.

The chain links TRBV19 to TRBJ1-6; no reliable D call. The V gene lost 5 bases and the J gene lost 7 bases, with 12 bases spanning the gap. The CDR3 is made up of 14 amino acids. Germline lookup yields CDR1 LNHDA and CDR2 SQIVND (reference sequence). CDR3 bases: TGTGCCAGTAGTCTTGACATAGTAAATTCACCCCTCCACTTT. It encodes CASSLDIVNSPLHF.

The chain combines TRBV27 with TRBJ1-6, with 9 nucleotides matching TRBD1. CDR1 MNHEY and CDR2 SMNVEV come from the germline V gene (reference sequence). CDR3 length: 15 residues. J gave up 13 bases and V 5 bases, and 12 bases lay outside the gene matches. The CDR3 loop is CASSRPGTGLWPLHF. In DNA, the CDR3 is TGTGCCAGCAGTCGTCCCGGGACAGGGTTGTGGCCCCTCCACTTT.

This clone was counted between two and nine times. V is TRBV9 and J is TRBJ1-6; D is uncertain. The CDR3 is made up of 15 amino acids. Trimming removed 5 bases at V and 2 bases at J, with 11 bases between. Germline CDR1 and CDR2: SGDLS and YYNGEE. CDR3 protein: CASSTQNTYNSPLHF. The CDR3, as DNA: TGTGCCAGCAGTACGCAGAACACCTATAATTCACCCCTCCACTTT.

The chain joins TRBV30 to TRBJ2-5; possible D gene TRBD1, 6 bases. This CDR3 has 18 amino acids. CDR1 and CDR2 (germline): GTSNPN, SVGIG (reference sequence). Trimming stripped 0 bases from V and 4 bases from J, with 24 bases between. CDR3 loop: CAWSVLRVGATYSETQYF. The CDR3 DNA follows: TGTGCCTGGAGTGTACTCCGAGTGGGGGCGACGTACTCAGAGACCCAGTACTTC. Using reference TRBV30 and TRBJ2-5 for the parts outside the CDR3, the full variable domain is SQTIHQWPATLVQPVGSPLSLECTVEGTSNPNLYWYRQAAGRGLQLLFYSVGIGQISSEVPQNLSASRPQDRQFILSSKKLLLSDSGFYLCAWSVLRVGATYSETQYFGPGTRLLVL.

V and J are TRBV5-4 and TRBJ2-3, with TRBD2 matching 10 bases. Germline CDR1 SGHNT, CDR2 YYREEE (reference sequence). V was clipped by 2 bases and J by 3 bases; unmatched bases: 3. This CDR3 has 15 amino acids. Here the CDR3 reads CASSFTSGITDTQYF. CDR3 nucleotide sequence: TGTGCCAGCAGCTTTACTAGCGGGATTACAGATACGCAGTATTTT.

CDR3 region: CASSLSAPGMETQYF. The CDR3 nucleotides read TGCGCCAGCAGCTTATCCGCCCCCGGGATGGAGACCCAGTACTTC. The V and J genes are TRBV5-1 and TRBJ2-5, with D possibly TRBD2 on 5 matching bases. The germline gives CDR1 SGHRS, CDR2 YFSETQ. The V and J ends lost 2 bases and 5 bases respectively, with 16 bases between them. CDR3 length: 15 residues.

CDR3 residues: CASSPQSTVEQFF. The CDR3 DNA reads as TGTGCCAGCTCACCACAATCGACAGTTGAGCAGTTCTTC. The rearrangement uses TRBV18 and TRBJ2-1; possible D gene TRBD1, 5 bases. Germline CDR1 is KGHSH and CDR2 is LQKENI. Deletions cut 1 base from V and 9 bases from J, with 10 bases between. CDR3 size: 13 residues.

The chain links TRBV19 to TRBJ1-4, with D uncertain. Trimming took 7 bases from V and 3 from J, leaving 6 bases between them. The CDR3 is 12 residues long. CDR1 is LNHDA, CDR2 SQIVND, per germline (reference sequence). The CDR3 region has the DNA TGTGCCAGTACCACGGCTAATGAAAAACTGTTTTTT. This translates into CASTTANEKLFF.

This clone was recorded a few times. This sample also contains other DNA sequences that code for the same CDR3. V is TRBV4-3 and J is TRBJ2-7, with 8 positions matching TRBD2. V lost 0 bases to trimming and J lost 4 bases; unmatched junction nucleotides: 5. Germline V gene data show CDR1 as LGHNA and CDR2 as YSLEER. The CDR3 is 15 amino acids. The CDR3 reads CASSQDNSGGYEQYF. In DNA form, the CDR3 reads TGCGCCAGCAGCCAAGATAATTCGGGGGGGTACGAGCAGTACTTC.

Turning to this clone: At one end the junction does not follow the germline gene, possibly because of a read error. This sequence joins TRBV12-3 or TRBV12-4 and TRBJ1-2; D might be TRBD1 (6 bases). CDR3 size: 13 residues. The CDR3 region has the DNA TGTGCCAGCAGTTTAAGTTGGCAGGGGCCTCCCAACTTC. It encodes CASSLSWQGPPNF.

The J gene is TRBJ1-1, the V gene TRBV10-1; D is undetermined. This CDR3 has 14 residues. V gave up 0 bases and J gave up 4 bases, with 9 bases separating them. Per the germline V gene, CDR1 is WNHNN and CDR2 is SYGVQD (reference sequence). CDR3 DNA: TGCGCCAGCAGTGAGTCTTTTACGGGCACTGAAGCTTTCTTT. Protein product: CASSESFTGTEAFF.